This T cell receptor (beta chain) was identified during a study of shared T cell receptors in the human thymus (dated by TCRdb to the early 2020s). For the study in its entirety: The study examined how self-reactive, shared T-cell receptor alpha chains are generated in the human thymus.

CDR1 and CDR2 (GTSNPN, SVGIG) derive from the germline V gene (reference sequence). V was cut back by 0 bases and J by 11 bases, leaving a gap of 11 bases between them. The CDR3 spans 12 residues, from the cysteine through the phenylalanine. Just CDR3 DNA is preserved here, 36 bases in frame from base 1. Receptor amplification or capture employed the immunoSEQ multiplex PCR assay. Entries here come from immuneACCESS through TCRdb and include only in-frame sequences with V and J called. Some clones fail to appear in such tables; in the studies checked, an unresolved V gene covers under half of the shortfall, and the cause of the remainder is unknown. The sample table shows about 400,000 clones, and 95% are seen once. The top ten hold roughly 0.021% of the sample. Note on this clone: The specificity of this receptor is unknown. No base quality values were provided; no much bigger clone lies one nucleotide off.

Recombination joined TRBV30 with TRBJ1-5; no D segment can be confidently identified. Sequences were obtained from thymocytes. The TCR sequence derives from a human donor. In nucleotide form, the sequence is TGTGCCTGGAGTGTAGTAACGGGGACCCAGCATTTT. This encodes CAWSVVTGTQHF.